This TCR beta chain was sequenced for a study of T cells in Graves' hyperthyroidism and ophthalmopathy. General study findings and limits: Most thyroid-expanded clonotypes above 0.001 were also found in blood. Ophthalmopathy and stable hyperthyroidism were told apart by a 13 V-J model.

TCR beta CDR3 region amplification was performed from RNA transcripts. First-round RT-PCR with HTBI primers amplified the TCR CDR3 region. TCRdb re-called the multiplex PCR reads through MiXCR, storing one row per CDR3 protein. The sample lists 500,000 to 650,000 distinct CDR3 sequences, over 15% seen once, with approximately 15% in the top ten. From germline, CDR1 is SGHVS and CDR2 FQNEAQ. The CDR3 is 13 amino acids. A note on this clonotype: Its antigen is unknown. This may stem from a read error, because a much larger clone lies one nucleotide away.

The specimen sequenced was blood. The sequence derives from a young woman with Graves' ophthalmopathy. This chain links TRBV7-8 with TRBJ2-3, with unresolved D. The chain's CDR3 is CASSLALADTRYF. The DNA for the CDR3 is TGTGCCAGCAGCTTAGCCTTGGCAGATACGCGGTATTTT.